Below are 32 T cell receptor beta chains sequenced from a single sample in a study of identical twins. Each CDR3 protein gets one entry after TCRdb re-called the 5' RACE reads with MiXCR. The table has approximately 620,000 distinct CDR3 sequences, under 9% seen once; the top ten hold 0.85% to 1%. The same data also contributed to another study, on yellow fever vaccine responses in identical twins.

The sequenced sample consisted of PBMCs. The receptors here all came from a woman aged 18-30 years in good health.

This clonotype was seen only a few times. This sequence joins TRBV20-1 and TRBJ1-3, with 7 bases identical to TRBD1. CDR3 length: 16 amino acids. Germline V gene lookup returns CDR1 DFQATT and CDR2 SNEGSKA (reference sequence). J was trimmed by 0 bases and V by 3 bases; bases with no gene match: 8. In DNA form, the CDR3 reads TGCAGTGCTAGGAATCCGGGACAGAGCTCTGGAAACACCATATATTTT. As protein: CSARNPGQSSGNTIYF.

In the case of this clonotype: This may be a read error: a much more frequent sequence differs by one nucleotide. The rearrangement uses TRBV29-1 and TRBJ2-3, with TRBD2 matching over 10 bases. In germline, CDR1 is SQVTM, CDR2 ANQGSEA. This CDR3 region has 14 residues. Losses at the gene ends were 4 bases for V and 1 base for J; bases not matched to a gene: 2. The CDR3 DNA sequence: TGCAGCGTTGTCGGGACTAGCGGCACAGATACGCAGTATTTT. It codes for CSVVGTSGTDTQYF.

This clonotype appeared a few times. This chain links TRBV20-1 with TRBJ2-7, with D unclear. The CDR3 totals 13 residues. Trimming pared 1 base from V and 2 bases from J, leaving 9 bases between. The V gene's germline CDR1 is DFQATT and CDR2 SNEGSKA (reference sequence). The CDR3 region is CSARGTGPYEQYF. CDR3 nucleotides: TGCAGTGCTAGAGGGACGGGTCCCTACGAGCAGTACTTC.

This clonotype occurred a few times. The V and J genes are TRBV11-2 and TRBJ2-3; D perhaps matches TRBD2 (6 bases). Trimming cost V 5 bases and J 6 bases, with 27 bases left between them. The CDR3 is made up of 18 amino acids. The germline V gene encodes CDR1 SGHAT and CDR2 FQNNGV. In DNA form, the CDR3 reads TGTGCCAGCAGCCCGAGACTAGTACACGTGGCCCCCCCCGATACGCAGTATTTT. Translated: CASSPRLVHVAPPDTQYF.

This clonotype was seen ten or more times. This rearrangement joins TRBV4-3 to TRBJ2-7, with TRBD2 matching over 11 bases. CDR3 length: 15 amino acids. Germline-derived CDR1 and CDR2 are LGHNA and YSLEER. V gave up 4 bases and J gave up 1 base; unmatched junction bases: 3. CDR3 amino acids: CASSRGLAASYEQYF. CDR3 DNA: TGCGCCAGCAGCCGGGGACTAGCGGCTTCCTACGAGCAGTACTTC.

At least ten counts were recorded for this clonotype. The CDR3 region has the DNA TGTGCCAGCAGCCCCGGGACGGGAAAACTGTTTTTT. Residues: CASSPGTGKLFF. V and J are TRBV12-3 or TRBV12-4 and TRBJ1-4; TRBD1 is a possible D gene (5 bases). Trimming pared 6 bases from V and 10 bases from J, leaving 12 bases between. The CDR3 spans 12 residues.

The chain couples TRBV3-1 to TRBJ2-1; D ambiguous. CDR1 and CDR2 from the germline V gene are LGHDT and YNNKEL (reference sequence). With 3 bases removed from V and 5 bases from J, the gap between germline ends came to 14 bases. The CDR3 is 15 amino acids. The chain's CDR3 is CASSQDHGFNNEQFF. DNA of the CDR3: TGTGCCAGCAGCCAGGACCACGGATTTAACAATGAGCAGTTCTTC.

This clonotype has a handful of counts. The gene calls are TRBV5-1 and TRBJ2-3; TRBD1 is a possible D gene (6 bases). The CDR3 has 16 amino acids. V was trimmed by 1 base and J by 5 bases, leaving 17 bases between them. Germline CDR1 and CDR2: SGHRS and YFSETQ. DNA of the CDR3: TGCGCCAGCAGCTTGTATTCGAACAGGGTAGTAGATACGCAGTATTTT. Protein product: CASSLYSNRVVDTQYF. The full variable domain, its missing parts supplied by reference TRBV5-1 and TRBJ2-3, is KAGVTQTPRYLIKTRGQQVTLSCSPISGHRSVSWYQQTPGQGLQFLFEYFSETQRNKGNFPGRFSGRQFSNSRSEMNVSTLELGDSALYLCASSLYSNRVVDTQYFGPGTRLTVL.

This clonotype was seen a few times. The rearrangement joins TRBV29-1 to TRBJ1-1; no reliable D call. Trimming pared 1 base from V and 2 bases from J, leaving 5 bases between. The CDR3 spans 12 residues. Germline-derived CDR1 and CDR2 are SQVTM and ANQGSEA. The CDR3 spells CSVEAGNTEAFF. The CDR3 DNA reads as TGCAGCGTTGAAGCAGGTAACACTGAAGCTTTCTTT.

This clonotype turned up a few times. V usage is TRBV7-2 and J usage is TRBJ2-4, with D maybe TRBD2 (5 bases). Looked up from germline, CDR1 is SGHTA and CDR2 is FQGNSA. CDR3 length equals 13 residues. The germline V and J ends were trimmed by 0 bases and 12 bases, with 12 bases remaining between them. The DNA for the CDR3 is TGTGCCAGCAGCTTAGCACTGGAAGCGGATCAGTACTTC. Protein: CASSLALEADQYF.

The V gene is TRBV5-6, the J gene TRBJ2-1; tentatively, D is TRBD1 (5 bases). Germline CDR1 reads SGHDT; CDR2 reads YYEEEE. CDR3 length: 14 residues. Trimming shortened V by 3 bases and J by 8 bases, and 15 bases separated the two germline ends. CDR3 sequence reads: CASSWKGYRDEQFF. The CDR3 DNA reads TGTGCCAGCAGCTGGAAGGGGTATAGGGATGAGCAGTTCTTC. The entire variable domain, with the rest obtained from reference TRBV5-6 and TRBJ2-1, is as follows: DAGVTQSPTHLIKTRGQQVTLRCSPKSGHDTVSWYQQALGQGPQFIFQYYEEEERQRGNFPDRFSGHQFPNYSSELNVNALLLGDSALYLCASSWKGYRDEQFFGPGTRLTVL.

This clonotype was seen ten or more times. The V and J genes are TRBV27 and TRBJ2-1, with D hard to call. Per germline, CDR1 MNHEY and CDR2 SMNVEV (reference sequence). The CDR3 consists of 14 residues. Trimming pared 11 bases from V and 0 bases from J, leaving 14 bases between. CDR3 sequence reads: CAARRDFSYNEQFF. The CDR3 DNA reads TGTGCCGCTCGGCGAGACTTCTCCTACAATGAGCAGTTCTTC.

The chain combines TRBV28 with TRBJ2-2, with a possible D match to TRBD1 (6 bases). V was pared by 11 bases and J by 2 bases, with 12 bases between. CDR1 MDHEN and CDR2 SYDVKM come from the germline V gene. The CDR3 runs to 13 residues. Written as DNA, the CDR3 is TGTGCCGGACAGAAGGCAAACACCGGGGAGCTGTTTTTT. Its translation is CAGQKANTGELFF.

The chain is built from TRBV4-1 and TRBJ2-7; D might be TRBD2 (5 bases). The CDR3 has 15 residues. V lost 0 bases to trimming and J lost 6 bases, with 15 bases between them. Germline lookup yields CDR1 MGHRA and CDR2 YSYEKL. CDR3 nucleotides: TGCGCCAGCAGCCAAGAAGCCCCCCGGGGAATCGAGCAGTACTTC. It codes for CASSQEAPRGIEQYF.

The chain carries TRBV20-1 and TRBJ1-1, with TRBD1 matching 8 bases. The trim removed 5 bases at V and 4 bases at J, leaving 3 bases unmatched. CDR1 is DFQATT and CDR2 is SNEGSKA in the germline V gene (reference sequence). This CDR3 is 12 amino acids long. This CDR3 is CSALQGVTEAFF. The CDR3 bases are TGCAGTGCTTTACAGGGGGTCACTGAAGCTTTCTTT.

The sample holds many counts of this clonotype. The chain combines TRBV29-1 with TRBJ2-1; 9 bases match TRBD2. Looked up from germline, CDR1 is SQVTM and CDR2 is ANQGSEA. The CDR3 extends over 14 amino acids. Trimming removed 4 bases from V and 4 bases from J; junction bases left unmatched: 5. The CDR3 loop reads CSVARLADYNEQFF. CDR3 nucleotides: TGCAGCGTTGCTCGACTAGCGGATTACAATGAGCAGTTCTTC.

Ten or more counts support this clonotype. J is TRBJ2-1 and V is TRBV7-8, with D unclear. The CDR3 loop spans 12 amino acids. Germline lookup yields CDR1 SGHVS and CDR2 FQNEAQ. The V end lost 3 bases, the J end lost 6 bases, and 6 bases lay between the germline ends. The CDR3 loop is CASSFSANEQFF. CDR3 nucleotides: TGTGCCAGCAGCTTCAGCGCCAATGAGCAGTTCTTC.

This chain connects TRBV5-6 to TRBJ2-7, with D uncertain. Germline V gene lookup returns CDR1 SGHDT and CDR2 YYEEEE. The CDR3 length is 14 residues. Trimming removed 0 bases at V and 3 bases at J, with 10 bases between. As DNA, the CDR3 is TGTGCCAGCAGCTTGGGAAGTGTAGACTACGAGCAGTACTTC. The encoded protein is CASSLGSVDYEQYF.

This clonotype has just a few counts. The rearrangement uses TRBV19 and TRBJ2-5, with 11 positions matching TRBD2. The germline V gene encodes CDR1 LNHDA and CDR2 SQIVND (reference sequence). The CDR3 has 20 amino acids. The ends lost 2 bases at V and 0 bases at J; junction bases unmatched: 14. CDR3 residues: CASSIIGKRLAGIYQETQYF. The CDR3 nucleotides read TGTGCCAGTAGTATAATTGGGAAGAGACTAGCGGGGATCTACCAAGAGACCCAGTACTTC.

A few counts support this clonotype. This chain connects TRBV5-5 to TRBJ1-4; possible D gene TRBD1, 5 bases. Trimming took off 4 bases at V and 8 bases at J, with 18 bases between the two ends. The CDR3 is 15 amino acids. CDR1 SGHKS and CDR2 YYEKEE come from the germline V gene (reference sequence). The CDR3 protein is CASSLGTRDEEKLFF. CDR3 nucleotides: TGTGCCAGCAGCCTAGGGACCCGGGACGAGGAAAAACTGTTTTTT.

This clonotype occurred a few times. The chain recombines TRBV29-1 with TRBJ2-3, with TRBD2 matching over 7 bases. The germline CDR1 and CDR2 sequences are SQVTM and ANQGSEA. V was clipped by 3 bases and J by 12 bases; unmatched bases: 3. This CDR3 has 10 residues. The CDR3 is CSVEGGKQYF. CDR3 coding DNA: TGCAGCGTTGAGGGAGGGAAACAGTATTTT.

V usage is TRBV11-1 and J usage is TRBJ2-5; 8 bases are a match to TRBD2. Germline V gene lookup returns CDR1 SGHAT and CDR2 FQDESV (reference sequence). With V trimmed by 5 bases and J by 0 bases, 17 bases remained unmatched. The CDR3 spans 19 residues. The CDR3 protein is CASSAPGGYGSKYQETQYF. The CDR3 DNA is TGTGCCAGCAGCGCCCCGGGAGGGTATGGCAGCAAGTACCAAGAGACCCAGTACTTC.

This clonotype turned up a few times. V gene TRBV11-2 combines with J gene TRBJ2-7, with D maybe TRBD2 (6 bases). Trimming pared 4 bases from V and 3 bases from J, leaving 13 bases between. Germline CDR1 is SGHAT and CDR2 is FQNNGV. CDR3 length equals 14 residues. CDR3 loop: CASSSTPGVYEQYF. The CDR3 region has the DNA TGTGCCAGCAGCTCAACCCCGGGGGTCTACGAGCAGTACTTC.

The J gene is TRBJ2-1, the V gene TRBV3-1, with TRBD2 matching 12 bases. The CDR3 has 15 residues. Germline V gene lookup returns CDR1 LGHDT and CDR2 YNNKEL (reference sequence). V was clipped by 0 bases and J by 11 bases; unmatched bases: 5. The CDR3 DNA reads TGTGCCAGCAGCCAAGATTTTACTAGCGGGGGGAAGCAGTTCTTC. Residues: CASSQDFTSGGKQFF.

V gene TRBV7-9 combines with J gene TRBJ1-1; TRBD1 is a possible D gene (5 bases). The CDR3 runs 12 residues. Trimming removed 8 bases at V and 8 bases at J, with 15 bases between. Looked up from germline, CDR1 is SEHNR and CDR2 is FQNEAQ (reference sequence). CDR3 region: CASGSGAGEAFF. The CDR3 coding sequence is TGTGCCAGCGGTTCCGGGGCGGGAGAAGCTTTCTTT.

CDR3 bases: TGTGCCAGGAGCCCTCGGGACAGCCACGAGCAGTACTTC. Its translation is CARSPRDSHEQYF. The genes are TRBV5-5 and TRBJ2-7, with 7 nucleotides matching TRBD1. The CDR3 runs to 13 residues. The ends lost 8 bases at V and 5 bases at J; junction bases unmatched: 10. Germline assignment: CDR1 SGHKS and CDR2 YYEKEE (reference sequence).

The chain combines TRBV20-1 with TRBJ2-7; no reliable D call. The CDR3 totals 13 residues. In germline, CDR1 is DFQATT, CDR2 SNEGSKA (reference sequence). V lost 3 bases and J lost 0, with 9 bases in between. CDR3 amino acids: CSASRASSYEQYF. The DNA of the CDR3 is TGCAGTGCTAGTAGGGCTAGCTCCTACGAGCAGTACTTC.

This sequence joins TRBV29-1 and TRBJ1-2; the D gene is possibly TRBD1 (6 bases). Germline V gene lookup returns CDR1 SQVTM and CDR2 ANQGSEA. The V end was cut by 7 bases, the J end by 6 bases, with 15 bases between. This CDR3 is 12 amino acids long. The chain's CDR3 is CSARDTLNGYTF. Written as DNA, the CDR3 is TGCAGCGCCCGGGACACGTTGAATGGCTACACCTTC.

This clonotype has more than one count but fewer than ten. The V call is TRBV11-1, the J call TRBJ2-1; the match to TRBD2 covers 9 bases. Germline-derived CDR1 and CDR2 are SGHAT and FQDESV (reference sequence). This CDR3 has 19 amino acids. The J segment lost 4 bases and the V segment lost 6 bases, leaving 19 bases of the junction unmatched. Here the CDR3 reads CASRSTVAGALFKYNEQFF. The CDR3 DNA reads as TGTGCCAGCAGATCCACGGTAGCGGGGGCCCTATTCAAATACAATGAGCAGTTCTTC.

This clonotype was seen only a few times. The rearrangement links TRBV24-1 to TRBJ1-1, with 8 positions matching TRBD1. The V segment lost 2 bases and the J segment 12 bases; nucleotides outside the gene matches: 13. The germline gives CDR1 KGHDR, CDR2 SFDVKD. The CDR3 length is 15 residues. In DNA form, the CDR3 reads TGTGCCACCAGTGATTCCTATGGGACAGGCCCGACGACTTTCTTT. It yields the protein CATSDSYGTGPTTFF.

The sample holds a few counts of this clonotype. The rearrangement uses TRBV27 and TRBJ2-3; a possible D gene is TRBD2 (6 bases). In germline, CDR1 is MNHEY, CDR2 SMNVEV (reference sequence). The CDR3 is 16 amino acids. Trimming stripped 0 bases from V and 4 bases from J, with 14 bases between. CDR3 loop: CASSLSAGRTADTQYF. For the CDR3, the DNA is TGTGCCAGCAGTTTATCTGCGGGACGTACCGCAGATACGCAGTATTTT.

The sample holds a few counts of this clonotype. This chain uses TRBV3-1 with TRBJ1-1; D is unresolved. The germline V gene has CDR1 LGHDT and CDR2 YNNKEL (reference sequence). The CDR3 extends over 13 amino acids. V lost 8 bases to trimming and J lost 0 bases, with 10 bases between them. CDR3 region: CASAAALNTEAFF. The CDR3 DNA follows: TGTGCCAGCGCGGCAGCGCTGAACACTGAAGCTTTCTTT.